What follows are 28 T cell receptor beta chains derived from one specimen sequenced in a study of control samples from healthy donors and cancer patients (TCRdb year 2020). Receptor amplification or capture employed the immunoSEQ multiplex PCR assay. TCRdb mirrors the immuneACCESS table, restricted to in-frame sequences. Some clones are absent from its copies; in checked studies, under half trace to an unresolved V gene, and the reason for the others is unknown. The sample table shows 65,000 to 100,000 clones, and approximately 87% are seen once. Clones ranked in the top ten supply around 18% of the sample. The sample taken for sequencing was blood. These receptors were collected from a man aged 50 or older in good health.

The V gene is TRBV6-6, the J gene TRBJ2-5; 15 nucleotides align to TRBD2. J gave up 10 bases and V 7 bases, and 7 bases lay outside the gene matches. Germline assignment: CDR1 MNHNY and CDR2 SVGAGI (reference sequence). The CDR3 sequence is 14 residues long. CDR3 residues: CASTMGLAGGHQYF. As DNA, the CDR3 is TGTGCCAGCACGATGGGACTAGCGGGAGGTCACCAGTACTTC.

This clone has just a few counts. The chain combines TRBV7-9 with TRBJ1-2, with D unresolved. Between the trimmed V and J ends, which lost 5 bases and 6 bases, there was a span of 10 bases. Germline V gene sequence: CDR1 SEHNR, CDR2 FQNEAQ (reference sequence). The CDR3 is 12 residues long. CDR3 DNA sequence: TGTGCCAGCAGCCTCACGGGCCATGGCTACACCTTC. Translation gives CASSLTGHGYTF.

The chain is built from TRBV9 and TRBJ1-2, with TRBD1 matching 7 bases. Germline loops: CDR1 SGDLS, CDR2 YYNGEE. The CDR3 runs 13 residues. The trim removed 4 bases at V and 2 bases at J, leaving 2 bases unmatched. The CDR3 protein is CASSQGQNYGYTF. In DNA, the CDR3 is TGTGCCAGCAGCCAGGGACAGAACTATGGCTACACCTTC.

The V gene is TRBV29-1, the J gene TRBJ1-2, with unresolved D. Germline CDR1 is SQVTM and CDR2 is ANQGSEA. Trimming shortened V by 3 bases and J by 6 bases, and 14 bases separated the two germline ends. The CDR3 has 13 residues. The CDR3 region is CSVDDATRNGYTF. DNA of the CDR3: TGCAGCGTTGATGACGCCACGAGGAATGGCTACACCTTC.

The chain is built from TRBV10-3 and TRBJ1-2, with TRBD1 matching 10 bases. Germline CDR1 reads ENHRY; CDR2 reads SYGVKD. The J segment lost 6 bases and the V segment lost 7 bases, leaving 2 bases of the junction unmatched. CDR3 length: 12 amino acids. The CDR3 is CAITGTGDGYTF. The CDR3 DNA reads as TGTGCCATCACCGGGACAGGGGATGGCTACACCTTC.

This clone was seen once. This sequence joins TRBV7-2 and TRBJ1-2, with D maybe TRBD1 (5 bases). Germline CDR1 and CDR2: SGHTA and FQGNSA. The CDR3 contains 13 residues. V was clipped by 5 bases and J by 8 bases, with 15 bases between them. The CDR3 protein is CASSLRVPGGYTF. CDR3 bases: TGTGCCAGCAGCCTACGGGTTCCAGGGGGCTACACCTTC. Drawing the rest from reference TRBV7-2 and TRBJ1-2, the complete variable domain is GAGVSQSPSNKVTEKGKDVELRCDPISGHTALYWYRQSLGQGLEFLIYFQGNSAPDKSGLPSDRFSAERTGGSVSTLTIQRTQQEDSAVYLCASSLRVPGGYTFGSGTRLTVV.

The chain combines TRBV24-1 with TRBJ2-1; 9 nucleotides line up with TRBD2. There are 20 residues in the CDR3. Germline V lookup: CDR1 KGHDR, CDR2 SFDVKD. Trimming took 2 bases from V and 4 from J; bases not matched to a gene: 17. This CDR3 reads CATSDSPFGQREDAYNEQFF. CDR3 coding DNA: TGTGCCACCAGTGATTCGCCCTTCGGGCAGCGGGAGGATGCTTACAATGAGCAGTTCTTC.

This chain links TRBV5-1 with TRBJ1-1, with no clear D. Trimming stripped 0 bases from V and 2 bases from J, with 8 bases between. CDR3 length equals 14 residues. CDR1 is SGHRS and CDR2 is YFSETQ in the germline V gene. CDR3 in amino acids: CASSLVLGNTEAFF. CDR3 nucleotide sequence: TGCGCCAGCAGCTTGGTGCTGGGAAACACTGAAGCTTTCTTT.

This chain connects TRBV4-3 to TRBJ2-3; D uncertain. The CDR3 loop spans 15 amino acids. Germline V gene lookup returns CDR1 LGHNA and CDR2 YSLEER. V was cut by 0 bases and J by 2 bases, with 9 bases left in between. CDR3 in DNA: TGCGCCAGCAGCCAAGAGGAGAGAGCCACAGATACGCAGTATTTT. Protein: CASSQEERATDTQYF.

The rearrangement joins TRBV6-2 or TRBV6-3 to TRBJ2-7, with D maybe TRBD2 (6 bases). This CDR3 has 13 amino acids. V shed 4 bases and J shed 3 bases, with 10 bases lying between them. Germline V gives CDR1 MNHEY, CDR2 SVGEGT. In nucleotides, the CDR3 is TGTGCCAGCAGTTTGGAGGGTTACTACGAGCAGTACTTC. This encodes CASSLEGYYEQYF.

The J gene is TRBJ1-3, the V gene TRBV11-3; D is undetermined. V lost 4 bases, J lost 4 bases, and 11 bases lay in between. The CDR3 contains 14 residues. From germline, CDR1 is SGHNT and CDR2 YENEEA. The CDR3 loop is CASSSFDGGNTIYF. The CDR3 nucleotides are TGTGCCAGCAGCTCGTTCGACGGGGGAAACACCATATATTTT.

The chain recombines TRBV5-6 with TRBJ2-7, with 8 bases fitting TRBD1. The germline gives CDR1 SGHDT, CDR2 YYEEEE. Trimming removed 5 bases from V and 0 bases from J; junction bases left unmatched: 4. This CDR3 has 14 residues. In nucleotides, the CDR3 is TGTGCCAGCAGGGAACAGGGGGACTCCTACGAGCAGTACTTC. Protein: CASREQGDSYEQYF.

V is TRBV30 and J is TRBJ1-5; tentatively, D is TRBD1 (6 bases). V shed 2 bases and J shed 4 bases, with 9 bases lying between them. The germline gives CDR1 GTSNPN, CDR2 SVGIG (reference sequence). CDR3 size: 13 residues. In nucleotides, the CDR3 is TGTGCCTGGAGTTTAGGACAGAATCAGCCCCAGCATTTT. This gives the protein CAWSLGQNQPQHF.

The V and J genes are TRBV3-1 (or the pseudogene TRBV3-2) and TRBJ2-7; 9 nucleotides align to TRBD2. V shed 1 base and J 8 bases; nucleotides not matched to a gene: 9. From germline, CDR1 is LGHDT and CDR2 YNNKEL (reference sequence). There are 15 residues in the CDR3. CDR3 amino acids: CASSQAASGNVKQYF. The CDR3 DNA reads TGTGCCAGCAGCCAAGCGGCTAGCGGGAATGTCAAGCAGTACTTC.

The chain carries TRBV6-1 and TRBJ1-6; TRBD1 is a possible D gene (5 bases). This CDR3 has 14 amino acids. Germline V gene lookup returns CDR1 MNHNS and CDR2 SASEGT. V lost 3 bases and J 5 bases, leaving 8 bases between the germline ends. DNA for the CDR3: TGTGCCAGCAGTGATGGGGGAGATAATTCACCCCTCCACTTT. Its translation: CASSDGGDNSPLHF.

V and J are TRBV5-6 and TRBJ1-1; 8 bases map to TRBD1. Germline lookup yields CDR1 SGHDT and CDR2 YYEEEE. The CDR3 has 17 residues. The V and J ends lost 0 bases and 1 base, in that order; junction bases with no gene match: 8. CDR3 sequence (DNA): TGTGCCAGCAGCTTGGGCTTCGGGGACAGGAAGAACACTGAAGCTTTCTTT. The encoded protein is CASSLGFGDRKNTEAFF.

The chain joins TRBV7-2 to TRBJ2-1; D possibly corresponds to TRBD2 (6 bases). The germline V gene has CDR1 SGHTA and CDR2 FQGNSA. This CDR3 region has 14 residues. The V end was cut by 5 bases, the J end by 3 bases, with 11 bases between. CDR3: CASSPGLIYNEQFF. CDR3 bases: TGTGCCAGCAGCCCGGGACTGATCTACAATGAGCAGTTCTTC.

This chain connects TRBV2 to TRBJ1-1; D gene unclear. Germline V gives CDR1 SNHLY, CDR2 FYNNEI. V lost 2 bases and J lost 1, with 11 bases in between. The CDR3 is 15 amino acids. CDR3 residues: CASSEWARENTEAFF. The CDR3 coding sequence is TGTGCCAGCAGTGAATGGGCAAGAGAGAACACTGAAGCTTTCTTT.

The chain uses TRBV4-3 and TRBJ2-7, with 7 bases matching TRBD1. The length of the CDR3 is 17 residues. Germline lookup yields CDR1 LGHNA and CDR2 YSLEER. Unmatched junction bases numbered 8, after V lost 0 bases and J lost 0 bases. The CDR3 here is CASSQEGQGEISYEQYF. For the CDR3, the DNA is TGCGCCAGCAGCCAAGAAGGTCAGGGGGAGATCTCCTACGAGCAGTACTTC.

The chain combines TRBV4-3 with TRBJ1-1; 7 bases are a match to TRBD1. After removal of 0 bases from V and 4 bases from J, the junction contained 5 bases not matched to a gene. Germline lookup yields CDR1 LGHNA and CDR2 YSLEER. CDR3 length equals 15 residues. CDR3 coding DNA: TGCGCCAGCAGCCAAGATCAGGGGGGGCTCACTGAAGCTTTCTTT. Amino acid sequence: CASSQDQGGLTEAFF.

V and J are TRBV6-1 and TRBJ2-1, with 10 bases aligning to TRBD2. The ends lost 1 base at V and 4 bases at J; junction bases unmatched: 7. Germline V gene lookup returns CDR1 MNHNS and CDR2 SASEGT. This CDR3 has 17 residues. CDR3 loop: CASSEEGAGGRYNEQFF. CDR3 nucleotides: TGTGCCAGCAGTGAAGAAGGAGCGGGGGGGCGATACAATGAGCAGTTCTTC.

This chain joins TRBV15 and TRBJ2-2; D unresolved. From germline, CDR1 is LNHNV and CDR2 YYDKDF (reference sequence). This CDR3 comprises 9 residues. V shed 10 bases and J shed 8 bases, with 5 bases lying between them. CDR3: CAILGELFF. The DNA of the CDR3 is TGTGCCATCCTGGGGGAGCTGTTTTTT.

The chain employs TRBV24-1 and TRBJ2-1; no definite D call. Trimming stripped 3 bases from V and 10 bases from J, with 12 bases between. The CDR3 extends over 13 amino acids. The germline V gene encodes CDR1 KGHDR and CDR2 SFDVKD. This chain's CDR3 is CATSDTYIYEQFF. The CDR3, as DNA: TGTGCCACCAGTGATACCTATATATACGAGCAGTTCTTC.

The rearrangement uses TRBV9 and TRBJ2-7; TRBD2 is a possible D gene (5 bases). The CDR3 is made up of 13 amino acids. The ends were cut back, 0 bases at V and 7 bases at J, with 11 bases in the middle. Germline V gene lookup returns CDR1 SGDLS and CDR2 YYNGEE. The CDR3 sequence is CASSVVISGEQYF. The CDR3 DNA sequence: TGTGCCAGCAGCGTAGTAATTTCGGGGGAGCAGTACTTC.

This chain joins TRBV4-1 and TRBJ1-2; TRBD1 agrees at 8 bases. J lost 4 bases, V lost 1 base, and 11 bases had no gene match. The CDR3 spans 17 residues. Germline lookup yields CDR1 MGHRA and CDR2 YSYEKL. CDR3 sequence reads: CASSQGFQGAHSYGYTF. CDR3 sequence (DNA): TGCGCCAGCAGCCAAGGTTTTCAGGGGGCGCATAGCTATGGCTACACCTTC.

The CDR3 protein is CASSQGLAGDNEQFF. In nucleotides, the CDR3 is TGTGCCAGCTCACAGGGACTAGCGGGAGACAATGAGCAGTTCTTC. The rearrangement joins TRBV18 to TRBJ2-1; 14 bases fit TRBD2. J gave up 5 bases and V 4 bases, and 1 base lay outside the gene matches. The CDR3 sequence is 15 residues long. Germline V gives CDR1 KGHSH, CDR2 LQKENI. Full variable domain (remainder filled in from reference TRBV18 and TRBJ2-1): NAGVMQNPRHLVRRRGQEARLRCSPMKGHSHVYWYRQLPEEGLKFMVYLQKENIIDESGMPKERFSAEFPKEGPSILRIQQVVRGDSAAYFCASSQGLAGDNEQFFGPGTRLTVL.

V is TRBV27 and J is TRBJ1-2; 10 nucleotides match TRBD1. V shed 4 bases and J 8 bases; nucleotides not matched to a gene: 4. The CDR3 is 13 amino acids. Looked up from germline, CDR1 is MNHEY and CDR2 is SMNVEV (reference sequence). The CDR3 region has the DNA TGTGCCAGCAGTTCGACAGGGGGCGAGGGCTACACCTTC. It encodes CASSSTGGEGYTF.

This clone was counted between two and nine times. The chain carries TRBV7-9 and TRBJ1-1, with no clear D. Germline values: CDR1 SEHNR, CDR2 FQNEAQ (reference sequence). CDR3 length: 13 residues. V lost 1 base and J lost 4, with 7 bases in between. The CDR3 DNA is TGTGCCAGCAGCTTAGTCGAGGCCACTGAAGCTTTCTTT. It specifies CASSLVEATEAFF.